A selection of T cell receptor beta chains follows, all from one sample in a study of shared clonotypes between healthy human individuals. Profiled with immunoSEQ multiplex PCR; TCRdb holds only in-frame clones, not every one. The sample includes 550,000 to 600,000 clones, 70% to 80% of them seen just once. Sequencing was done on a sample of PBMCs. Source of these receptors: a woman in her thirties or forties in good health. Some clones in this sample may be carry-over from other donors' samples. The CDR3 runs from the conserved cysteine through the conserved F or W. Each record gives: J gene, D gene, V gene, clone size, CDR3 DNA, CDR3 protein. The D gene is left open where the match is weak. Some rows have no size entry. The others give once, few or many, or a class for an expanded clone.

TRBJ1-1 | NA | TRBV6-6 | NA | TGTGCCAGCAGTCCCCAGGGGACTGAAGCTTTCTTT | CASSPQGTEAFF
TRBJ2-6 | NA | TRBV21-1 | once | TGTGCCAGCATCCTTAGATCTGGGGCCAACGTCCTGACTTTC | CASILRSGANVLTF
TRBJ2-5 | TRBD2 | TRBV5-1 | NA | TGCGCCAGCAGCTTGGCAGGGTTAGCGGGAACAGAGACCCAGTACTTC | CASSLAGLAGTETQYF
TRBJ1-2 | TRBD1 | TRBV27 | NA | TGTGCCAGCAGTTCCGAGAACAGGGGGCAGTATGGCTACACCTTC | CASSSENRGQYGYTF
TRBJ2-3 | TRBD2 | TRBV9 | NA | TGTGCCAGCAGCGTAGCAGGAAGCGGGAGTACGGCAGATACGCAGTATTTT | CASSVAGSGSTADTQYF
TRBJ2-5 | NA | TRBV6-5 | NA | TGTGCCAGCAGTTACGGGCTATCCGGACAAGAGACCCAGTACTTC | CASSYGLSGQETQYF
TRBJ2-7 | NA | TRBV11-2 | NA | TGTGCCAGCAGCGCAACAGGGACCTACGAGCAGTACTTC | CASSATGTYEQYF
TRBJ2-3 | TRBD2 | TRBV6-5 | NA | TGTGCCAGCAGGGGGACTAGCGACACAGATACGCAGTATTTT | CASRGTSDTDTQYF
TRBJ2-5 | NA | TRBV6-1 | NA | TGTGCCAGCAGTCCAGGGGGGGGCTGGCAAGAGACCCAGTACTTC | CASSPGGGWQETQYF
TRBJ2-5 | NA | TRBV2 | few | TGTGCCAGCAGTGGGAGGGGACAGATCCAAGAGACCCAGTACTTC | CASSGRGQIQETQYF
TRBJ2-5 | NA | TRBV6-5 | NA | TGTGCCAGCAGTTCGGGACCTAACCATAAGCAGTACTTC | CASSSGPNHKQYF
TRBJ2-1 | TRBD1 | TRBV5-4 | NA | TGTGCCAGCAGCTTATCCGGGACAGACAATGAGCAGTTCTTC | CASSLSGTDNEQFF
TRBJ2-1 | NA | TRBV2 | NA | TGTGCCAGCAGTGGAAATAGCGAAAGGGAGCAGTTCTTC | CASSGNSEREQFF
TRBJ2-1 | TRBD1 | TRBV11-1 | NA | TGTGCCAGCAGCATAACAGGGGGCTCCTACAATGAGCAGTTCTTC | CASSITGGSYNEQFF
TRBJ2-1 | NA | TRBV9 | many | TGTGCCAGCAGCGTAGCTGGGGCGGGCTCCTACAATGAGCAGTTCTTC | CASSVAGAGSYNEQFF